The sequence of this T cell receptor beta chain was determined in a study of blood T cell repertoires in COVID-19. Generated by immunoSEQ multiplex PCR, the TCRdb table keeps only in-frame clones and is missing some. Among almost 400,000 clones, more than 75% were seen once, and the ten largest hold more than 0.85%. The CDR3 extends over 18 amino acids. Trimming removed 0 bases at V and 0 bases at J, with 14 bases between. CDR1 is PRHDT, CDR2 FYEKMQ, per germline (reference sequence). This clonotype originated in a young woman with acute COVID-19. The specimen was PBMCs or T cells enriched from blood (not recorded which). V gene TRBV13 combines with J gene TRBJ1-4; D call uncertain. Here the CDR3 reads CASSLGSGKGTTNEKLFF. The CDR3 DNA sequence: TGTGCCAGCAGCTTAGGTTCAGGCAAAGGCACAACTAATGAAAAACTGTTTTTT.